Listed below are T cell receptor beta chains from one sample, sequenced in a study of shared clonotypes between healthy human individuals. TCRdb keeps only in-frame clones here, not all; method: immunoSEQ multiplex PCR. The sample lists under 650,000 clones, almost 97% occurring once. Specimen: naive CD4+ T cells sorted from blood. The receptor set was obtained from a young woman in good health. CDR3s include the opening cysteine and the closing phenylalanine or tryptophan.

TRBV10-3 CAISEGTVNTEAFF
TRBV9 CASSLTGGTNQPQHF
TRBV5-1 CASRDRSSYEQYF
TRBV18 CASSPHSGSTDTQYF
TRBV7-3 CASSTGTGPIYEQYF
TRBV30 CAWSETRQGTIYF
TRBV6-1 CASTRVRNEKLFF
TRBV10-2 CASSEGLAGETGELFF
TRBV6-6 CASSNGGTGVRQYF
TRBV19 CASTLRGQIENWDTQYF
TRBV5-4 CASSLAGVGQETQYF
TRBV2 CASESGGYEQYF
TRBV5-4 CASSLDSREKLFF
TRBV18 CASSDRSNGKLFF
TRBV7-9 CASSLSTGTEAFF
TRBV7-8 CASSFLAEVQFF
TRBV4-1 CASSPAGRREYGYTF
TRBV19 CANDRVYSGANVLTF
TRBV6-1 CASSEVQNYQPQHF
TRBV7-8 CASSQGDLGVYYEQYF
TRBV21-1 CASKRSSYEQYF
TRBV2 CASSEGNGYTF
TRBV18 CASSPFQGNTEAFF
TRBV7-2 CASSRFRLAGVGDTQYF
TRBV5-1 CASRSSGANVLTF
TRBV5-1 CASSLYPSGRTDTQYF
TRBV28 CASSQIGGEKLFF
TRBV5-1 CASRSGTVSYEQYF
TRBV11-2 CASSLALGGSTEAFF
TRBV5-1 CASSLRRAGVNQETQYF
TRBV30 CAWSAGLAVQETQYF
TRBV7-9 CASSLALAGTYEQYF
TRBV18 CASSPGLAGGETQYF
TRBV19 CASSPGWDTGELFF
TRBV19 CASSRLGGSGRAEQFF
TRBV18 CASSQASTGELFF
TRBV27 CASSAPRREPSEQYF
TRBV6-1 CASSEYGIGTGFSYEQYF
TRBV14 CASSQTASGGQYF
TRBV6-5 CASRAPAQVTEAFF
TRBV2 CASSSGYNEQFF
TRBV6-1 CASSGPWGAGLHNEKLFF